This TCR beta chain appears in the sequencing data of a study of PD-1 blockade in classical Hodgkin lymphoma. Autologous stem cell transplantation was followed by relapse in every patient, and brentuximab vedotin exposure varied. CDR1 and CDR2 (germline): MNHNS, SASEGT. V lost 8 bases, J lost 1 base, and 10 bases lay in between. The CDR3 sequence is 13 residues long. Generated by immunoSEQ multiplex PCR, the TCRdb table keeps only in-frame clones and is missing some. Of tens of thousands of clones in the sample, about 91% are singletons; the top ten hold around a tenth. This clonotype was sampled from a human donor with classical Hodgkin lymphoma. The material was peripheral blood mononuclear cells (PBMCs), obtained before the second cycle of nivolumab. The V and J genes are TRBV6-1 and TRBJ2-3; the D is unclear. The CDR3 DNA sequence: TGTGCCAGCGAGGTCACGGGCACAGATACGCAGTATTTT. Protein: CASEVTGTDTQYF.